This is a list of T cell receptor beta chains from one sample in a study of response to subunit inactivated influenza vaccine. MiXCR, applied by TCRdb to the RT-PCR reads, yields one record per CDR3 protein. Altogether around 190,000 distinct CDR3 sequences are present, 14% being singletons, with the ten largest covering roughly 24%. The sample in question was CD8+ T cells sorted from PBMCs, obtained 5 days after vaccination. The source of these receptors is a man aged 50-59 years who received an inactivated influenza vaccine. Each CDR3 is given with its conserved first and last residue. D genes are given only for firm matches.

cdr3_length: 15
v_call: TRBV7-9
d_call: .
j_call: TRBJ2-3
cdr3_aa: CASSLSRVTPDTQYF

cdr3_length: 17
v_call: TRBV6-2/TRBV6-3
d_call: .
j_call: TRBJ2-2
cdr3_aa: CASSYSRVLASTGELFF

cdr3_length: 12
v_call: TRBV10-2
d_call: .
j_call: TRBJ2-7
cdr3_aa: CASSEDLREQYF

cdr3_length: 14
v_call: TRBV29-1
d_call: .
j_call: TRBJ2-1
cdr3_aa: CSVEYPPQDNEQFF

cdr3_length: 13
v_call: TRBV7-3
d_call: .
j_call: TRBJ2-5
cdr3_aa: CASSSRDGETQYF

cdr3_length: 14
v_call: TRBV4-1
d_call: .
j_call: TRBJ1-1
cdr3_aa: CASSQAGEIGEAFF

cdr3_length: 15
v_call: TRBV28
d_call: .
j_call: TRBJ1-5
cdr3_aa: CASSFLDPGNQPQHF

cdr3_length: 14
v_call: TRBV27
d_call: TRBD2
j_call: TRBJ2-7
cdr3_aa: CASSRREAYYEQYF

cdr3_length: 17
v_call: TRBV12-3/TRBV12-4
d_call: .
j_call: TRBJ1-2
cdr3_aa: CASSFSPGLQPKDGYTF

cdr3_length: 14
v_call: TRBV28
d_call: TRBD2
j_call: TRBJ2-2
cdr3_aa: CASSLRAGAGELFF

cdr3_length: 16
v_call: TRBV4-3
d_call: TRBD2
j_call: TRBJ2-1
cdr3_aa: CASSQDRTSGNNEQFF

cdr3_length: 21
v_call: TRBV11-2
d_call: TRBD2
j_call: TRBJ2-5
cdr3_aa: CASSLEPNGAGVLGFQETQYF

cdr3_length: 14
v_call: TRBV20-1
d_call: TRBD2
j_call: TRBJ2-2
cdr3_aa: CSARSLAGTGELFF

cdr3_length: 12
v_call: TRBV29-1
d_call: .
j_call: TRBJ2-2
cdr3_aa: CSAGSVAGELFF

cdr3_length: 11
v_call: TRBV12-3/TRBV12-4
d_call: .
j_call: TRBJ2-1
cdr3_aa: CASTFGTMQFF

cdr3_length: 11
v_call: TRBV19
d_call: .
j_call: TRBJ1-1
cdr3_aa: CATSKNTEAFF

cdr3_length: 16
v_call: TRBV7-2
d_call: .
j_call: TRBJ2-7
cdr3_aa: CASSPGVAPAFYEQYF

cdr3_length: 16
v_call: TRBV2
d_call: .
j_call: TRBJ1-6
cdr3_aa: CASSEFGDGGASPLHF

cdr3_length: 14
v_call: TRBV6-2/TRBV6-3
d_call: .
j_call: TRBJ2-7
cdr3_aa: CASSYTDWSYEQYF

cdr3_length: 14
v_call: TRBV6-2/TRBV6-3
d_call: TRBD1
j_call: TRBJ1-5
cdr3_aa: CASSGDSSNQPQHF

cdr3_length: 12
v_call: TRBV29-1
d_call: TRBD1
j_call: TRBJ2-2
cdr3_aa: CSVGQGIGELFF

cdr3_length: 16
v_call: TRBV29-1
d_call: .
j_call: TRBJ2-7
cdr3_aa: CSVFGLNEGDPYEQYF

cdr3_length: 14
v_call: TRBV19
d_call: .
j_call: TRBJ1-1
cdr3_aa: CASSPGHRNTEAFF

cdr3_length: 16
v_call: TRBV2
d_call: TRBD2
j_call: TRBJ2-4
cdr3_aa: CASIDMRLAGQNIQYF

cdr3_length: 16
v_call: TRBV4-3
d_call: TRBD2
j_call: TRBJ2-1
cdr3_aa: CASSQEKGLAGSGEVF

cdr3_length: 16
v_call: TRBV4-1
d_call: TRBD1
j_call: TRBJ1-1
cdr3_aa: CASSQDRDRRGTEAFF

cdr3_length: 13
v_call: TRBV11-2
d_call: .
j_call: TRBJ2-1
cdr3_aa: CASSRGGYNEQFF

cdr3_length: 14
v_call: TRBV20-1
d_call: TRBD1
j_call: TRBJ2-7
cdr3_aa: CSANTRQGVYEQYF

cdr3_length: 14
v_call: TRBV20-1
d_call: .
j_call: TRBJ2-7
cdr3_aa: CSAKPSPGLAEQYF

cdr3_length: 17
v_call: TRBV7-9
d_call: .
j_call: TRBJ2-5
cdr3_aa: CASSRVHKQTGQETQYF

cdr3_length: 12
v_call: TRBV7-9
d_call: TRBD1
j_call: TRBJ1-1
cdr3_aa: CASSRGTAEAFF

cdr3_length: 14
v_call: TRBV6-1
d_call: .
j_call: TRBJ2-5
cdr3_aa: CASSPQDYQETQYF

cdr3_length: 16
v_call: TRBV12-3/TRBV12-4
d_call: TRBD2
j_call: TRBJ2-1
cdr3_aa: CASSFGGGGPYNEQFF

cdr3_length: 15
v_call: TRBV20-1
d_call: .
j_call: TRBJ2-3
cdr3_aa: CSARDHWTSSVTQYF

cdr3_length: 17
v_call: TRBV7-9
d_call: TRBD1
j_call: TRBJ2-7
cdr3_aa: CASSKFTGGPSSYEQYF

cdr3_length: 14
v_call: TRBV30
d_call: TRBD1
j_call: TRBJ1-5
cdr3_aa: CAWSEGAGNQPQHF

cdr3_length: 15
v_call: TRBV27
d_call: .
j_call: TRBJ2-7
cdr3_aa: CASSLHPPVLYEQYF

cdr3_length: 15
v_call: TRBV4-1
d_call: .
j_call: TRBJ1-1
cdr3_aa: CASSQEWVGGTEAFF

cdr3_length: 14
v_call: TRBV7-9
d_call: .
j_call: TRBJ2-3
cdr3_aa: CASSPLGWTDTQYF

cdr3_length: 16
v_call: TRBV5-1
d_call: .
j_call: TRBJ2-5
cdr3_aa: CASSLEPDSIQETQYF

cdr3_length: 14
v_call: TRBV7-6
d_call: .
j_call: TRBJ2-2
cdr3_aa: CASTPWADTGELFF

cdr3_length: 16
v_call: TRBV4-3
d_call: .
j_call: TRBJ2-7
cdr3_aa: CASSPGRAVYPYEQYF

cdr3_length: 9
v_call: TRBV2
d_call: .
j_call: TRBJ2-7
cdr3_aa: CASGQEQYF

cdr3_length: 17
v_call: TRBV9
d_call: .
j_call: TRBJ2-1
cdr3_aa: CASSVVSGVSSYNEQFF

cdr3_length: 16
v_call: TRBV29-1
d_call: .
j_call: TRBJ2-2
cdr3_aa: CSVERVWQGNTGELFF